Below are 19 T cell receptor beta chains sequenced from a single sample in a study of blood T cell repertoires in COVID-19. Measured with immunoSEQ multiplex PCR; TCRdb has only the in-frame clones, and not every one. This table has 250,000 or so clones, roughly 80% appearing once. Specimen: PBMCs or T cells enriched from blood (not recorded which). The origin of the receptors is a woman aged 40 to 50 who had been exposed to COVID-19.

This chain uses TRBV4-3 with TRBJ2-5; D is uncertain. CDR1 LGHNA and CDR2 YSLEER come from the germline V gene. The CDR3 extends over 15 amino acids. Deletions cut 2 bases from V and 4 bases from J, with 14 bases between. In DNA form, the CDR3 reads TGCGCCAGCAGCCAAAGTGGTAGCCGCACAGAGACCCAGTACTTC. Translated: CASSQSGSRTETQYF.

The chain carries TRBV5-1 and TRBJ1-3, with 9 positions matching TRBD1. Germline V gene sequence: CDR1 SGHRS, CDR2 YFSETQ. The CDR3 is 17 residues long. V trimming: 4 bases; J trimming: 4 bases; junction bases outside the gene matches: 12. The DNA for the CDR3 is TGCGCCAGCAGCAGAATAGGGACAGGGTCGGCGGGAAACACCATATATTTT. This gives the protein CASSRIGTGSAGNTIYF. Combining the CDR3 with reference TRBV5-1 and TRBJ1-3 gives the whole variable domain KAGVTQTPRYLIKTRGQQVTLSCSPISGHRSVSWYQQTPGQGLQFLFEYFSETQRNKGNFPGRFSGRQFSNSRSEMNVSTLELGDSALYLCASSRIGTGSAGNTIYFGEGSWLTVV.

A remark on this clone: An end of the junction differs from the germline gene, which may be a read error. This chain links TRBV3-1 (or the pseudogene TRBV3-2) with TRBJ2-7; TRBD2 matches 8 bases. The CDR3 contains 14 residues. The V gene's germline CDR1 is LGHDT and CDR2 YNNKEL (reference sequence). Written as DNA, the CDR3 is TGTGCCAGCACCCAAAGTAGCGGGGAAATCGAGCAGTACTTC. Translation: CASTQSSGEIEQYF.

J is TRBJ1-1 and V is TRBV12-3 or TRBV12-4; 8 positions agree with TRBD1. The junction had 7 bases not matched to a gene; V was cut back by 6 bases and J by 7 bases. This CDR3 has 13 residues. The CDR3 DNA is TGTGCCAGCAGACCGACAGGGGAGGGTGAAGCTTTCTTT. As protein: CASRPTGEGEAFF.

The chain is built from TRBV7-2 and TRBJ1-1; 8 bases fit TRBD1. V was clipped by 2 bases and J by 1 base; unmatched bases: 3. The CDR3 length is 15 residues. Germline values: CDR1 SGHTA, CDR2 FQGNSA. CDR3 residues: CASSLYGTGNTEAFF. In DNA, the CDR3 is TGTGCCAGCAGCTTATATGGGACAGGGAACACTGAAGCTTTCTTT.

The V and J genes are TRBV11-2 and TRBJ2-7; maybe TRBD2 (6 bases). This CDR3 spans 13 amino acids. Germline assignment: CDR1 SGHAT and CDR2 FQNNGV. V was trimmed by 8 bases and J by 3 bases, leaving 14 bases between them. The CDR3 coding sequence is TGTGCCAGCGGGGACTGGAAGAGCTACGAGCAGTACTTC. Its protein is CASGDWKSYEQYF. Based on the CDR3 plus reference TRBV11-2 and TRBJ2-7, the full variable domain is EAGVAQSPRYKIIEKRQSVAFWCNPISGHATLYWYQQILGQGPKLLIQFQNNGVVDDSQLPKDRFSAERLKGVDSTLKIQPAKLEDSAVYLCASGDWKSYEQYFGPGTRLTVT.

This chain joins TRBV19 and TRBJ1-5; D gene uncertain. The germline gives CDR1 LNHDA, CDR2 SQIVND (reference sequence). The CDR3 sequence is 14 residues long. Trimming took off 9 bases at V and 0 bases at J, with 12 bases between the two ends. The CDR3 DNA reads TGTGCCAGCCGGAGGCCCTATAGCAATCAGCCCCAGCATTTT. Translating gives CASRRPYSNQPQHF.

The chain links TRBV5-4 to TRBJ2-1, with 8 bases identical to TRBD1. The CDR3 length is 14 residues. V was clipped by 4 bases and J by 16 bases; unmatched bases: 16. Looked up from germline, CDR1 is SGHNT and CDR2 is YYREEE (reference sequence). CDR3 in DNA: TGTGCCAGCAGCCGAACCGGGACAGGCTCTGGAGAATTCTTC. This translates into CASSRTGTGSGEFF.

V gene TRBV30 combines with J gene TRBJ1-6; TRBD1 agrees at 7 bases. CDR3 size: 14 residues. Trimming took 8 bases from V and 6 from J; bases not matched to a gene: 10. The germline V gene has CDR1 GTSNPN and CDR2 SVGIG (reference sequence). CDR3 nucleotides: TGTGCCCGGGAGGTGCGGGACAGTAATTCACCCCTCCACTTT. It translates to CAREVRDSNSPLHF.

The chain joins TRBV30 to TRBJ1-3, with D unresolved. V was pared by 2 bases and J by 0 bases, with 8 bases between. Germline CDR1 reads GTSNPN; CDR2 reads SVGIG (reference sequence). This CDR3 is built from 14 residues. CDR3 nucleotides: TGTGCCTGGAGTCTGAGAAACTCTGGAAACACCATATATTTT. Translating it yields CAWSLRNSGNTIYF.

V is TRBV30 and J is TRBJ1-5; a possible D gene is TRBD1 (5 bases). Trimming shortened V by 3 bases and J by 1 base, and 7 bases separated the two germline ends. The CDR3 runs to 13 residues. Germline V gives CDR1 GTSNPN, CDR2 SVGIG (reference sequence). For the CDR3, the DNA is TGTGCCTGGAGCCCAGGGAGCAATCAGCCCCAGCATTTT. Translation: CAWSPGSNQPQHF.

This sequence joins TRBV28 and TRBJ1-2; D gene ambiguous. With 7 bases removed from V and 5 bases from J, the gap between germline ends came to 8 bases. The germline CDR1 and CDR2 sequences are MDHEN and SYDVKM. The CDR3 totals 11 residues. CDR3 region: CASNSEYGYTF. In DNA, the CDR3 is TGTGCCAGCAATTCCGAGTATGGCTACACCTTC.

This rearrangement joins TRBV6-2 or TRBV6-3 to TRBJ1-1, with D perhaps TRBD1 (6 bases). The CDR3 sequence is 15 residues long. CDR1 and CDR2 from the germline V gene are MNHEY and SVGEGT. The V and J ends lost 5 bases and 1 base respectively, with 14 bases between them. In DNA form, the CDR3 reads TGTGCCAGCAGTCTCCAACAGGGCGCGAACACTGAAGCTTTCTTT. Its translation: CASSLQQGANTEAFF.

V gene TRBV9 combines with J gene TRBJ1-1, with D perhaps TRBD1 (5 bases). CDR3 size: 17 residues. V shed 5 bases and J shed 5 bases, with 25 bases lying between them. Per germline, CDR1 SGDLS and CDR2 YYNGEE. The CDR3 loop reads CASSFSPGLLGGTEAFF. The CDR3 bases are TGTGCCAGCAGTTTTTCGCCGGGACTCTTGGGAGGGACTGAAGCTTTCTTT.

This chain links TRBV27 with TRBJ2-3; D might be TRBD1 (6 bases). Germline CDR1 MNHEY, CDR2 SMNVEV (reference sequence). CDR3 length equals 16 residues. V was shortened by 5 bases and J by 1 base, with 16 bases between the two germline ends. CDR3 sequence (DNA): TGTGCCAGCAGTCCCCTCGAAGGGGGAGGCACAGATACGCAGTATTTT. Translated: CASSPLEGGGTDTQYF.

The gene calls are TRBV15 and TRBJ1-4; 8 bases fit TRBD1. This CDR3 region has 17 residues. V was pared by 0 bases and J by 3 bases, with 6 bases of the junction left unmatched. CDR1 is LNHNV, CDR2 YYDKDF, per germline (reference sequence). DNA of the CDR3: TGTGCCACCAGCAGAGACATACTGACAGGGGCTAATGAAAAACTGTTTTTT. It translates to CATSRDILTGANEKLFF.

V gene TRBV9 combines with J gene TRBJ2-1; maybe TRBD2 (5 bases). This CDR3 contains 13 residues. The ends were cut back, 4 bases at V and 6 bases at J, with 11 bases in the middle. CDR1 SGDLS and CDR2 YYNGEE come from the germline V gene. The CDR3 nucleotides are TGTGCCAGCAGCCCCGACTACCCCAATGAGCAGTTCTTC. It translates to CASSPDYPNEQFF.

This clone was observed a few times. This chain links TRBV28 with TRBJ1-2; TRBD1 is a possible D gene (5 bases). The CDR3 length is 12 residues. Between the trimmed V and J ends, which lost 3 bases and 8 bases, there was a span of 10 bases. Per germline, CDR1 MDHEN and CDR2 SYDVKM. CDR3 sequence reads: CASSLGQLGYTF. The CDR3 DNA reads TGTGCCAGCAGTTTGGGGCAATTGGGCTACACCTTC.

The chain employs TRBV12-3 or TRBV12-4 and TRBJ2-7, with a possible D match to TRBD1 (6 bases). V lost 6 bases and J lost 3, with 12 bases in between. The CDR3 runs 13 residues. The CDR3 bases are TGTGCCAGCAGCTCCGGACAGAGCTACGAGCAGTACTTC. It yields the protein CASSSGQSYEQYF.